This T cell receptor (beta chain) was recorded in a study of blood T cell repertoires in COVID-19. Trimming removed 4 bases from V and 2 bases from J, with 3 bases in between. Germline V gene lookup returns CDR1 MDHEN and CDR2 SYDVKM. The CDR3 is 11 amino acids. This clone has only a few counts. Using immunoSEQ multiplex PCR, the repertoire was profiled, and TCRdb retains in-frame clones only, with some absent. This sample carries over 200,000 clones, just over 85% of them seen once, and the ten largest clones take approximately 10%. The sample was peripheral blood. The rearrangement joins TRBV28 to TRBJ2-7, with D uncertain. This receptor was identified in a man aged 45-65 years with COVID-19, enrolled during active disease. The CDR3 DNA follows: TGTGCCAGCAGTTCTCCCTACGAGCAGTACTTC. Protein: CASSSPYEQYF.